The source of this T cell receptor beta chain is a study of T-cell reconstitution after alpha-beta-depleted transplantation in children. Study-wide points: By about two months after transplant, alpha-beta T cells reportedly arose from several hundred graft clones that had expanded.

The germline V gene has CDR1 SGHVS and CDR2 FQNEAQ. The length of the CDR3 is 15 residues. The germline V and J ends were trimmed by 4 bases and 0 bases, with 9 bases remaining between them. This clonotype was detected ten times or more. Its antigen is not known. Preparation of the TCRbeta library was carried out with unique molecular identifiers. TCRdb used MiXCR to reprocess the PCR reads, holding one entry per CDR3 protein. The table includes over 450,000 distinct CDR3 sequences, approximately 10% detected once. J is TRBJ2-2 and V is TRBV7-8; the D gene is possibly TRBD1 (6 bases). The sequencing here drew on PBMCs, taken before TCRalphabeta/CD19-depleted stem cell transplant. The TCR was taken from a child aged 2-15 years with inherited bone marrow failure, due to receive a stem cell transplant. This chain's CDR3 is CASSSAGANTGELFF. The CDR3 DNA follows: TGTGCCAGCAGCTCAGCAGGGGCGAACACCGGGGAGCTGTTTTTT. Full variable domain (outside the CDR3, taken from reference TRBV7-8 and TRBJ2-2): GAGVSQSPRYKVAKRGQDVALRCDPISGHVSLFWYQQALGQGPEFLTYFQNEAQLDKSGLPSDRFFAERPEGSVSTLKIQRTQQEDSAVYLCASSSAGANTGELFFGEGSRLTVL.